The entry that follows covers one TCR beta chain sequence. The conserved final phenylalanine or tryptophan is absent from the CDR3, which likely points to a read error. The entry originates in a study of glioma-infiltrating T cells. Germline V gene data show CDR1 as SGHNT and CDR2 as YYREEE (reference sequence). This CDR3 has 11 residues. The V gene lost 1 base and the J gene lost 4 bases, with 1 base spanning the gap. Using RNA template, CDR3s of TCR alpha and beta were amplified with iRepertoire arm-PCR. TCRdb re-called the multiplex PCR reads with MiXCR, one entry per CDR3 protein. The sample comprises some 160,000 distinct CDR3 sequences, under 55% of which are singletons, and under 6.5% rests with the top ten.

The TCR was taken from a human donor with low-grade glioma or glioblastoma, undergoing nonglioma brain surgery, or in good health (not recorded which). Sequenced sample: glioma tissue, nonneoplastic brain tissue, or PBMCs (not recorded which). V gene TRBV5-4 combines with J gene TRBJ2-3; D ambiguous. CDR3 residues: CASSLSDTQYI. The CDR3 region has the DNA TGTGCCAGCAGCTTGTCAGATACGCAGTATATT.